This TCR beta chain was observed in a study of CD8 T cells in ankylosing spondylitis. The study's findings and limits: Previously reported in reactive arthritis synovial fluid and blood were some of the motif variants. As reported, disease-linked clones showed significant enrichment in matched ankylosing spondylitis synovial fluid. Those disease-linked clones were CD8+; they were also relatively rare in peripheral blood. Several highly homologous variants formed a TCR beta motif that appeared characteristic of ankylosing spondylitis blood.

Only a few counts were recorded for this clonotype. Its specificity is not known. Molecular-barcoded quantitative 5'-RACE produced these TCR beta libraries. TCRdb used MiXCR to reprocess the 5' RACE reads, holding one entry per CDR3 protein. This table has fewer than 400,000 distinct CDR3 sequences, approximately 20% appearing once. CDR3 length equals 14 residues. The germline V gene encodes CDR1 SGHRS and CDR2 YFSETQ. V lost 5 bases, J lost 0 bases, and 0 bases stayed unmatched. The TCR sequence derives from a male donor with ankylosing spondylitis. Sequenced: blood, either unsorted or a sorted T cell fraction (not recorded which). This chain joins TRBV5-1 and TRBJ2-2; 8 nucleotides agree with TRBD1. This chain's CDR3 is CASRDRANTGELFF. The CDR3 nucleotides are TGCGCCAGCAGGGACAGGGCGAACACCGGGGAGCTGTTTTTT.